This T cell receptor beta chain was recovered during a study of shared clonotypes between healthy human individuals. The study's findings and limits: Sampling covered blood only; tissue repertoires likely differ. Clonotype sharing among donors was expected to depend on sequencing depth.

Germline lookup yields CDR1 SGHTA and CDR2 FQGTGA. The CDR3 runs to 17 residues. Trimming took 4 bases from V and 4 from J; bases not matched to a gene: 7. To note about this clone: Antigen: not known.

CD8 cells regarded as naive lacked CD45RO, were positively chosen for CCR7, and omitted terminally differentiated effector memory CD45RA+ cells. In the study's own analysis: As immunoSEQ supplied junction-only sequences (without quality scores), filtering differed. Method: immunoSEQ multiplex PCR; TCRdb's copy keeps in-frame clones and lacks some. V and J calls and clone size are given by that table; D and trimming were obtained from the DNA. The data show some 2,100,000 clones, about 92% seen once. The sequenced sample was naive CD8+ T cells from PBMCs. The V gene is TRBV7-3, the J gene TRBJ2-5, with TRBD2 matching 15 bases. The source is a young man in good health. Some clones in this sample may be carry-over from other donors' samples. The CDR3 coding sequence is TGTGCCAGCAGCTCCGGACTAGCGGGAGGGCTGGGAGAGACCCAGTACTTC. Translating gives CASSSGLAGGLGETQYF. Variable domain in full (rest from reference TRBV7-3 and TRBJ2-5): GAGVSQTPSNKVTEKGKYVELRCDPISGHTALYWYRQSLGQGPEFLIYFQGTGAADDSGLPNDRFFAVRPEGSVSTLKIQRTERGDSAVYLCASSSGLAGGLGETQYFGPGTRLLVL.